The following is a T cell receptor beta chain sequence with its context. Its antigen is not known. J lost 4 bases, V lost 5 bases, and 13 bases had no gene match. This CDR3 has 17 amino acids. Per germline, CDR1 MNHEY and CDR2 SMNVEV (reference sequence). This sample stems from a study of blood T cells in healthy people across ages. General study findings and limits: Older individuals had lower TCR beta diversity per million T cells (the decline was roughly linear).

Primers used in a second PCR of roughly 6 to 12 cycles were a sample-barcoded 5' primer and a J-beta primer mix. TCRdb analysed the 5' RACE reads with MiXCR anew, one entry per CDR3 protein. The repertoire consists of about 760,000 distinct CDR3 sequences, with more than 55% occurring once and the leading ten covering about a quarter. There were at least 5.5 micrograms of total RNA extracted from every sample. This chain links TRBV27 with TRBJ2-2; 7 bases agree with TRBD1. The TCR was taken from a middle-aged man in good health. Material: blood. The CDR3 region is CASSPQRQGVGTGELFF. The CDR3 coding sequence is TGTGCCAGCAGTCCCCAGAGACAGGGAGTCGGCACCGGGGAGCTGTTTTTT.